One sample yielded the 10 T cell receptor beta chains listed below, sequenced in a study of spatial heterogeneity in lung cancer. TCRdb reanalysed the 5' RACE reads using MiXCR and keeps one entry per CDR3 protein. This sample carries 3,800 or so distinct CDR3 sequences, roughly 5.6% of them seen once, and the ten largest clones take more than 25%. The antigens for these receptors are not known. Study-level points and caveats: Intratumoral expanded alpha and beta TCR counts were found to track tumor mutation counts.

Time point noted: sample taken at primary tumor resection. The source was lung tumor tissue, collected at surgery. These receptors were taken from a female donor with early-stage non-small cell lung cancer.

By its share, this clonotype is medium-sized. This beta chain slipped into a library made for alpha chains as a stray read, so its size is not meaningful. The V and J genes are TRBV10-3 and TRBJ2-5; D ambiguous. The germline V gene has CDR1 ENHRY and CDR2 SYGVKD. The CDR3 extends over 13 amino acids. V gave up 2 bases and J gave up 4 bases, with 8 bases separating them. The CDR3 sequence: CAISEERRETQYF. CDR3 nucleotides: TGTGCCATCAGTGAGGAAAGGAGAGAGACCCAGTACTTC.

By share, this clonotype counts as medium-sized (0.01 to 0.1%). As an off-target read in a library built for alpha chains, this beta chain has a frequency of little significance. V is TRBV27 and J is TRBJ2-7; 8 bases line up with TRBD2. This CDR3 is built from 12 residues. The J segment lost 9 bases and the V segment lost 4 bases, leaving 5 bases of the junction unmatched. Germline V gene data show CDR1 as MNHEY and CDR2 as SMNVEV (reference sequence). The CDR3 region is CASSSLAEVQYF. The CDR3 DNA sequence: TGTGCCAGCAGTTCACTAGCGGAAGTGCAGTACTTC.

At least ten counts were recorded for this clonotype. Within a library made for alpha chains, this beta chain is off target, and its count is uninformative. The J gene is TRBJ2-1, the V gene TRBV20-1, with D uncertain. Germline V lookup: CDR1 DFQATT, CDR2 SNEGSKA (reference sequence). Between the trimmed V and J ends, which lost 0 bases and 1 base, there was a span of 19 bases. CDR3 length equals 18 residues. CDR3 DNA sequence: TGCAGTGCTAGAGATTCGGCCCCGGCAACCTTATCCTACAATGAGCAGTTCTTC. Protein product: CSARDSAPATLSYNEQFF.

By frequency in the sample, this clonotype is medium-sized. This beta chain is off target for a library built for alpha chains, so its abundance means little. This rearrangement joins TRBV7-9 to TRBJ2-1, with D hard to call. This CDR3 is built from 15 residues. Germline V lookup: CDR1 SEHNR, CDR2 FQNEAQ (reference sequence). The V gene lost 5 bases and the J gene lost 3 bases, with 14 bases spanning the gap. The CDR3 is CASSPSGENYNEQFF. The DNA for the CDR3 is TGTGCCAGCAGCCCCTCAGGAGAGAACTACAATGAGCAGTTCTTC. The full variable domain, rest sourced from reference TRBV7-9 and TRBJ2-1, is DTGVSQNPRHKITKRGQNVTFRCDPISEHNRLYWYRQTLGQGPEFLTYFQNEAQLEKSRLLSDRFSAERPKGSFSTLEIQRTEQGDSAMYLCASSPSGENYNEQFFGPGTRLTVL.

This clonotype is deemed medium-sized. Found in a library prepared for alpha chains, this beta chain is an off-target read, and its abundance has little meaning. The V call is TRBV5-4, the J call TRBJ2-1, with 11 bases identical to TRBD2. The CDR3 extends over 16 amino acids. Germline trimming cut 4 bases from V and 4 bases from J; bases unmatched to any gene: 7. Germline V gene sequence: CDR1 SGHNT, CDR2 YYREEE (reference sequence). This CDR3 is CASSGSGGAIYNEQFF. For the CDR3, the DNA is TGTGCCAGCAGCGGTAGCGGGGGGGCTATATACAATGAGCAGTTCTTC.

This clonotype was counted between two and nine times. For a library built for alpha chains, this beta chain is a stray read; little rests on its size. The V call is TRBV5-1, the J call TRBJ1-3; D uncertain. The germline V gene encodes CDR1 SGHRS and CDR2 YFSETQ. CDR3 length: 13 residues. Between the trimmed V and J ends, which lost 4 bases and 4 bases, there was a span of 9 bases. The CDR3 is CASSPVTGNTIYF. CDR3 bases: TGCGCCAGCAGCCCGGTGACCGGAAACACCATATATTTT.

The table lists this clonotype with many counts. Within a library made for alpha chains, this beta chain is off target, and its count is uninformative. The rearrangement links TRBV12-3 or TRBV12-4 to TRBJ1-3, with D unclear. V lost 8 bases to trimming and J lost 4 bases, with 9 bases between them. This CDR3 has 12 residues. CDR3 coding DNA: TGTGCCAGCGTTGGCTCGGGAAACACCATATATTTT. Translation gives CASVGSGNTIYF.

This clonotype was seen a handful of times. Because this beta chain is a stray read in a library intended to capture alpha chains, its abundance should not be given much weight. The chain joins TRBV2 to TRBJ1-5; TRBD1 is a possible D gene (6 bases). Germline-derived CDR1 and CDR2 are SNHLY and FYNNEI. This CDR3 has 15 residues. The V gene lost 0 bases and the J gene lost 4 bases, with 10 bases spanning the gap. This CDR3 is CASSEATGRNQPQHF. CDR3 sequence (DNA): TGTGCCAGCAGTGAAGCTACAGGGAGAAATCAGCCCCAGCATTTT. Full variable domain (rest looked up from reference TRBV2 and TRBJ1-5): EPEVTQTPSHQVTQMGQEVILRCVPISNHLYFYWYRQILGQKVEFLVSFYNNEISEKSEIFDDQFSVERPDGSNFTLKIRSTKLEDSAMYFCASSEATGRNQPQHFGDGTRLSIL.

Remarks on this clonotype: Since it is a stray read in a library aimed at alpha chains, this beta chain has a size that is not meaningful. This sequence joins TRBV7-2 and TRBJ2-3; D unclear. Germline V gene lookup returns CDR1 SGHTA and CDR2 FQGNSA. The CDR3 contains 16 residues. V was cut by 4 bases and J by 4 bases, with 18 bases left in between. In nucleotides, the CDR3 is TGTGCCAGCAGCTCTTACCCTATAGTAGTGGCAGATACGCAGTATTTT. Protein product: CASSSYPIVVADTQYF.

This clonotype counts as medium-sized. The library was prepared for alpha chains; this beta chain is a stray read, so its frequency means little. The rearrangement uses TRBV29-1 and TRBJ2-7; 9 nucleotides align to TRBD1. Germline assignment: CDR1 SQVTM and CDR2 ANQGSEA. V dropped 6 bases and J dropped 5; count of bases not matched to a gene: 11. This CDR3 comprises 14 residues. The CDR3 protein is CSVRNLDRGDEQYF. The CDR3 bases are TGCAGCGTCCGAAACCTAGACAGGGGGGACGAGCAGTACTTC.